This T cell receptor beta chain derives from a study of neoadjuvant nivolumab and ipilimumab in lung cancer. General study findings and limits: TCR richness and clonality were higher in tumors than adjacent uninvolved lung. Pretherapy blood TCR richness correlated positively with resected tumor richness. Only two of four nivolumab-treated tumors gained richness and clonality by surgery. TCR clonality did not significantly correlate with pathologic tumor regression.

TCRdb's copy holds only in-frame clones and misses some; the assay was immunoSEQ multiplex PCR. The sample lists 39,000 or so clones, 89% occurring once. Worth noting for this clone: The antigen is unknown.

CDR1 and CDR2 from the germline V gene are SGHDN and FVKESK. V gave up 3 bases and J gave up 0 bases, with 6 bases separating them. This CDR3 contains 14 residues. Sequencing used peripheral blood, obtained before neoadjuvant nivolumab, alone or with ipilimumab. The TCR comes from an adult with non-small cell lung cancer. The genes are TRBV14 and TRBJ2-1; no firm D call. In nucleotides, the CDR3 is TGTGCCAGCAGCCAGAGGATCTCCTACAATGAGCAGTTCTTC. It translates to CASSQRISYNEQFF.